The 16 T cell receptor beta chains below all came from one sample that was sequenced in a study of CD8 T cells in Susac syndrome. When the RNA was reverse transcribed, random hexamers were used with an input of about 0.5 to 1 ug. Via MiXCR, TCRdb re-called the immunoSEQ multiplex PCR reads, giving one row per CDR3 protein. The table has approximately 170,000 distinct CDR3 sequences, around 90% seen once. Sequencing input: CD4+ T cells from PBMCs. All receptors derive from a human donor in good health.

This clonotype was counted only a few times. This rearrangement joins TRBV5-4 to TRBJ2-1; 12 bases are a match to TRBD2. The V segment lost 4 bases and the J segment 1 base; nucleotides outside the gene matches: 3. Germline lookup yields CDR1 SGHNT and CDR2 YYREEE (reference sequence). This CDR3 comprises 16 residues. The CDR3 DNA is TGTGCCAGCAGCCCAACTAGCGGGGGGTCCTACAATGAGCAGTTCTTC. Translating it yields CASSPTSGGSYNEQFF.

The genes are TRBV10-3 and TRBJ1-4; D remains unclear. Germline loops: CDR1 ENHRY, CDR2 SYGVKD. V was trimmed by 6 bases and J by 0 bases, leaving 8 bases between them. The CDR3 loop spans 14 amino acids. The CDR3, as DNA: TGTGCCATCAGGGCCACCGCAACTAATGAAAAACTGTTTTTT. Its translation: CAIRATATNEKLFF.

This rearrangement joins TRBV5-1 to TRBJ1-2, with D uncertain. From germline, CDR1 is SGHRS and CDR2 YFSETQ. The CDR3 is made up of 12 amino acids. V dropped 2 bases and J dropped 8 bases, with 10 bases sitting between them. The CDR3 DNA follows: TGCGCCAGCAGCTTTGGCGAGGGAGGCTACACCTTC. Protein product: CASSFGEGGYTF.

This chain uses TRBV13 with TRBJ2-1; 13 bases agree with TRBD2. This CDR3 has 21 amino acids. The germline gives CDR1 PRHDT, CDR2 FYEKMQ (reference sequence). V shed 4 bases and J 1 base; nucleotides not matched to a gene: 16. DNA of the CDR3: TGTGCCAGCAGCTCCCTAACGACATACTTGACTAGCGGGGGGTCCTACAATGAGCAGTTCTTC. It specifies CASSSLTTYLTSGGSYNEQFF.

The rearrangement links TRBV18 to TRBJ1-2; a weak D match, TRBD1 (6 bases). The CDR3 has 12 amino acids. The germline gives CDR1 KGHSH, CDR2 LQKENI. Trimming removed 6 bases at V and 6 bases at J, with 11 bases between. CDR3: CASSQGTDGYTF. CDR3 nucleotide sequence: TGTGCCAGCTCTCAGGGGACCGATGGCTACACCTTC.

There are a few counts of this clonotype. The chain couples TRBV19 to TRBJ1-2, with 10 nucleotides matching TRBD1. CDR1 and CDR2 (germline): LNHDA, SQIVND (reference sequence). The trim removed 6 bases at V and 6 bases at J, leaving 4 bases unmatched. The CDR3 has 13 amino acids. The CDR3 is CASSPGQGNGYTF. The CDR3 nucleotides are TGTGCCAGTAGCCCGGGACAGGGGAATGGCTACACCTTC.

The V and J genes are TRBV6-6 and TRBJ2-7; unclear D gene. Germline assignment: CDR1 MNHNY and CDR2 SVGAGI (reference sequence). The CDR3 is 13 amino acids. V gave up 4 bases and J gave up 0 bases, with 7 bases separating them. The CDR3 sequence is CASSSAGSYEQYF. DNA of the CDR3: TGTGCCAGCAGTTCTGCAGGCTCCTACGAGCAGTACTTC.

The gene calls are TRBV2 and TRBJ1-2; D ambiguous. Deletions cut 3 bases from V and 4 bases from J, with 9 bases between. Germline V CDR1 and CDR2: SNHLY, FYNNEI. CDR3 length: 13 amino acids. The CDR3, as DNA: TGTGCCAGCAGTGATAACAGATCCTATGGCTACACCTTC. Translated, it gives CASSDNRSYGYTF.

In nucleotides, the CDR3 is TGCGCCAGCAGCGAAAATCACGAGCAGTACTTC. Protein sequence: CASSENHEQYF. This rearrangement joins TRBV5-1 to TRBJ2-7, with unresolved D. The CDR3 is made up of 11 amino acids. Germline V lookup: CDR1 SGHRS, CDR2 YFSETQ. Trimming removed 4 bases at V and 5 bases at J, with 7 bases between.

V gene TRBV7-9 combines with J gene TRBJ2-6; D is undetermined. The CDR3 consists of 14 residues. CDR1 and CDR2 (germline): SEHNR, FQNEAQ (reference sequence). The V end was cut by 6 bases, the J end by 0 bases, with 6 bases between. CDR3 amino acids: CASRLLSGANVLTF. Here the CDR3 DNA reads TGTGCCAGCAGGCTCCTCTCTGGGGCCAACGTCCTGACTTTC.

Concerning this clonotype itself: One junction end disagrees with the germline gene, perhaps due to a read error. The V call is TRBV6-5, the J call TRBJ2-2, with D hard to call. This CDR3 spans 13 amino acids. Germline assignment: CDR1 MNHEY and CDR2 SVGAGI. The CDR3 region is CASSNSNTGELFF. The CDR3 DNA is TGTGCCAGCAGTAACTCGAACACCGGGGAGCTGTTTTTT.

V usage is TRBV20-1 and J usage is TRBJ1-5; D might be TRBD1 (5 bases). This CDR3 comprises 14 residues. Germline CDR1 and CDR2: DFQATT and SNEGSKA (reference sequence). Trimming pared 3 bases from V and 7 bases from J, leaving 16 bases between. CDR3 sequence reads: CSARVVGGRQPQHF. CDR3 DNA: TGCAGTGCTAGGGTAGTGGGGGGAAGACAGCCCCAGCATTTT.

This chain uses TRBV30 with TRBJ1-1; no firm D call. Germline V lookup: CDR1 GTSNPN, CDR2 SVGIG (reference sequence). The length of the CDR3 is 14 residues. V lost 6 bases and J 7 bases, leaving 21 bases between the germline ends. CDR3 protein: CACPTGIDGGEAFF. As DNA, the CDR3 is TGTGCCTGTCCGACCGGGATCGATGGAGGTGAAGCTTTCTTT. Filled out from reference TRBV30 and TRBJ1-1, the complete variable domain reads SQTIHQWPATLVQPVGSPLSLECTVEGTSNPNLYWYRQAAGRGLQLLFYSVGIGQISSEVPQNLSASRPQDRQFILSSKKLLLSDSGFYLCACPTGIDGGEAFFGQGTRLTVV.

This clonotype was picked up a small number of times. This sequence joins TRBV2 and TRBJ2-3, with D unclear. Germline CDR1 and CDR2: SNHLY and FYNNEI. The CDR3 sequence is 12 residues long. V lost 11 bases and J lost 2, with 11 bases in between. The CDR3 bases are TGTGCCTCCCGTCGCGACACAGATACGCAGTATTTT. Translating gives CASRRDTDTQYF.

The V and J genes are TRBV4-3 and TRBJ2-6, with 11 bases aligning to TRBD1. Germline assignment: CDR1 LGHNA and CDR2 YSLEER. The CDR3 sequence is 17 residues long. The V segment lost 1 base and the J segment 2 bases; nucleotides outside the gene matches: 1. DNA for the CDR3: TGCGCCAGCAGCCAAGGGACAGGGGGCGCTGGGGCCAACGTCCTGACTTTC. Translating it yields CASSQGTGGAGANVLTF.

This chain links TRBV28 with TRBJ2-7, with D perhaps given as TRBD1 or TRBD2 (5 bases each). Looked up from germline, CDR1 is MDHEN and CDR2 is SYDVKM. V lost 8 bases and J lost 0, with 14 bases in between. The CDR3 runs 14 residues. The chain's CDR3 is CASVGEGGSYEQYF. The DNA of the CDR3 is TGTGCCAGCGTAGGGGAAGGAGGCTCCTACGAGCAGTACTTC.